Shown below are 14 T cell receptor beta chains from a single sample sequenced in a study of T cells in Graves' hyperthyroidism and ophthalmopathy. Researchers amplified the TCR beta CDR3 regions from RNA transcripts. The study used the HTBI primer set for a first-round RT-PCR of the TCR CDR3. TCRdb itself ran the multiplex PCR reads through MiXCR, one entry per CDR3 protein. The sample shows 450,000 to 700,000 distinct CDR3 sequences, 46% of them seen only once. The sample comprised peripheral blood or thyroid tissue (not recorded which). Receptors originate from a woman aged 18 to 35 with Graves' hyperthyroidism.

This clonotype was observed at least ten times. This chain uses TRBV6-6 with TRBJ1-5, with D tentatively TRBD1 (5 bases). Germline CDR1 is MNHNY and CDR2 is SVGAGI (reference sequence). With 7 bases removed from V and 7 bases from J, the gap between germline ends came to 17 bases. This CDR3 is 14 amino acids long. As DNA, the CDR3 is TGTGCCAGCAACCCGGGGGAGGGGAGGCAGCCCCAGCATTTT. Its translation is CASNPGEGRQPQHF.

This clonotype was seen repeatedly, ten times or more. The chain carries TRBV29-1 and TRBJ1-5, with D uncertain. The CDR3 is 13 residues long. V lost 7 bases and J lost 4, with 14 bases in between. Germline lookup yields CDR1 SQVTM and CDR2 ANQGSEA. Here the CDR3 reads CSAAAERNQPQHF. In DNA form, the CDR3 reads TGCAGCGCCGCGGCGGAGCGGAATCAGCCCCAGCATTTT.

A word on this clonotype: The conserved closing phenylalanine or tryptophan is absent in this CDR3, likely reflecting a read error. The DNA is omitted, as the CDR3 cannot be located on it reliably, and the CDR3 follows TCRdb's listing. V and J are TRBV12-3 or TRBV12-4 and TRBJ2-6; the listed D gene, TRBD2, was not tested against the DNA. The CDR3 is 9 residues long, counting both termini. This CDR3 reads CASSVLNDY.

As regards this clonotype: A much larger clone is a single base away; this may be a read error. The CDR3 here is CASSLGGSTASPLHF. In DNA, the CDR3 is TGTGCCAGCAGCTTAGGCGGTTCGACGGCATCACCCCTCCACTTT. This chain uses TRBV7-9 with TRBJ1-6; no clear D gene. CDR1 is SEHNR, CDR2 FQNEAQ, per germline (reference sequence). This CDR3 comprises 15 residues. Trimming pared 1 base from V and 10 bases from J, leaving 14 bases between.

This clonotype was recorded only once. The final CDR3 position lacks the conserved phenylalanine or tryptophan, pointing to a likely read error. The limits of the CDR3 on the DNA are not certain, so only TCRdb's listed CDR3 is given. The chain joins TRBV15 to TRBJ1-1; TRBD1, the table's D call, was not compared with the DNA. Germline V lookup: CDR1 LNHNV, CDR2 YYDKDF (reference sequence). The CDR3 is 9 amino acids long, termini counted. CDR3 protein: CATSTDRFS.

This chain links TRBV7-2 with TRBJ1-1; D is unresolved. The V gene lost 10 bases and the J gene lost 4 bases, with 7 bases spanning the gap. The CDR3 consists of 10 residues. Germline CDR1 and CDR2: SGHTA and FQGNSA. The CDR3 here is CATSGTEAFF. As DNA, the CDR3 is TGTGCCACCTCAGGCACTGAAGCTTTCTTT.

This sequence joins TRBV24-1 and TRBJ2-3, with D possibly TRBD1 on 6 matching bases. The CDR3 is 22 amino acids. CDR1 KGHDR and CDR2 SFDVKD come from the germline V gene. V lost 2 bases and J lost 0, with 29 bases in between. Here the CDR3 DNA reads TGTGCCACCAGTGATTCCTCACCAGCCCCCGGGGACATAGCGACTAGCACAGATACGCAGTATTTT. Protein: CATSDSSPAPGDIATSTDTQYF.

This clonotype was seen only a few times. The chain has TRBV27 and TRBJ1-3; D is unresolved. Germline CDR1 is MNHEY and CDR2 is SMNVEV (reference sequence). V was trimmed by 0 bases and J by 3 bases, leaving 3 bases between them. This CDR3 region has 13 residues. CDR3 coding DNA: TGTGCCAGCAGTTTATCGGTTGGAAACACCATATATTTT. This sequence encodes CASSLSVGNTIYF.

This clonotype was observed a few times. J is TRBJ1-2 and V is TRBV7-9; D gene ambiguous. This CDR3 spans 13 amino acids. Germline V gene lookup returns CDR1 SEHNR and CDR2 FQNEAQ (reference sequence). Trimming stripped 3 bases from V and 4 bases from J, with 9 bases between. The CDR3 loop reads CASSFERSYGYTF. In DNA form, the CDR3 reads TGTGCCAGCAGCTTCGAGAGATCCTATGGCTACACCTTC.

The V and J genes are TRBV24-1 and TRBJ2-1, with 9 bases identical to TRBD2. With V trimmed by 0 bases and J by 4 bases, 9 bases remained unmatched. Per the germline V gene, CDR1 is KGHDR and CDR2 is SFDVKD. This CDR3 region has 18 residues. The chain's CDR3 is CATSDLSLEAGGYNEQFF. CDR3 bases: TGTGCCACCAGTGATTTGTCCCTTGAAGCGGGGGGTTACAATGAGCAGTTCTTC.

This clonotype was counted at least ten times. The rearrangement joins TRBV7-8 to TRBJ1-1; D ambiguous. V dropped 1 base and J dropped 4 bases, with 13 bases sitting between them. CDR1 SGHVS and CDR2 FQNEAQ come from the germline V gene. This CDR3 contains 15 residues. The CDR3 sequence is CASSLVGVSGTEAFF. CDR3 nucleotide sequence: TGTGCCAGCAGCTTAGTTGGGGTCTCGGGCACTGAAGCTTTCTTT.

CDR3 in DNA: TGCGCCAGCAGCTGGACGGGACAGGACCCTGCAACTAATGAAAAACTGTTTTTT. It encodes CASSWTGQDPATNEKLFF. The V call is TRBV5-1, the J call TRBJ1-4; 8 bases match TRBD1. The junction had 10 bases not matched to a gene; V was cut back by 3 bases and J by 0 bases. The CDR3 has 18 residues. In germline, CDR1 is SGHRS, CDR2 YFSETQ.

This clonotype was recorded at least ten times. The junction differs from germline at one of its ends, possibly a read error. The chain is built from TRBV11-2 and TRBJ1-1; D remains unclear. CDR1 SGHAT and CDR2 FQNNGV come from the germline V gene. CDR3 length equals 15 residues. The CDR3 DNA reads TGTGCCAGCAGCCTAGACGTTCTCCTGAACACTGAAGCTTTCTTT. Translation gives CASSLDVLLNTEAFF.

A remark on this clonotype: A much bigger clone sits one base away, suggesting this may be a read error. The chain uses TRBV12-3 or TRBV12-4 and TRBJ1-6; 7 bases line up with TRBD1. Trimming at V came to 5 bases and at J to 5 bases, leaving 6 bases not matched to a gene. CDR3 length equals 15 residues. CDR3: CASSARDSNNSPLHF. The CDR3 DNA follows: TGTGCCAGCAGTGCCCGGGACAGTAATAATTCACCCCTCCACTTT.